Detailed here is one T cell receptor (beta chain). This sample is drawn from a study of cytomegalovirus exposure and HLA in healthy donors. The PCR contained 60 Vbeta and 13 Jbeta primers. Clones were read by immunoSEQ multiplex PCR, and TCRdb kept only the in-frame ones, dropping some. The sample has about 130,000 clones; 60% to 80% are singletons. CDR3 length: 13 residues. Germline V CDR1 and CDR2: MNHNY, SVGAGI (reference sequence). The junction had 4 bases not matched to a gene; V was cut back by 5 bases and J by 7 bases. The source of this sequence is a male donor in good health and CMV-seronegative. The chain employs TRBV6-6 and TRBJ2-1; 8 bases fit TRBD1. The sequenced sample was PBMCs. This CDR3 is CASSIRQGNEQFF. The CDR3 nucleotides are TGTGCCAGCAGTATACGACAGGGGAATGAGCAGTTCTTC.